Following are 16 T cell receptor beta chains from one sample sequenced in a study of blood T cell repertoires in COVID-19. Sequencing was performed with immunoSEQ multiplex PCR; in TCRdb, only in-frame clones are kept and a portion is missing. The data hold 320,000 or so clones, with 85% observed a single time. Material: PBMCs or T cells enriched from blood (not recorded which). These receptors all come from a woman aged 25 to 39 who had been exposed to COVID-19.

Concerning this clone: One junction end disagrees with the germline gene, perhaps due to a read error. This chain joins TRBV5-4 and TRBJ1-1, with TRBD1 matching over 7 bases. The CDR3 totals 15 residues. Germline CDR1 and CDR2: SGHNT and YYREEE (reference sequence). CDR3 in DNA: TGTGCCAGCAGCGGGAGAACAGGGGTGAATACTGAAGCTTTCTTT. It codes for CASSGRTGVNTEAFF.

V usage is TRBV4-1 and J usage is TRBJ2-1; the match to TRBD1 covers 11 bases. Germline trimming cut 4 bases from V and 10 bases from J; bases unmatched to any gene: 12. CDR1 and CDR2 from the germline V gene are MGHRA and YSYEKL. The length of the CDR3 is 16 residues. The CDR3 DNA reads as TGCGCCAGCAGCCGGAGACGGGGACAGGGGGGTAACGAGCAGTTCTTC. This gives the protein CASSRRRGQGGNEQFF.

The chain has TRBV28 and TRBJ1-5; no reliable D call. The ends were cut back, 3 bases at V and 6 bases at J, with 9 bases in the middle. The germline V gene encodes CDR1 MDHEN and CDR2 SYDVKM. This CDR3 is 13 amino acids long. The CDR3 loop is CASSFGAAQPQHF. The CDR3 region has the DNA TGTGCCAGCAGTTTTGGAGCAGCTCAGCCCCAGCATTTT.

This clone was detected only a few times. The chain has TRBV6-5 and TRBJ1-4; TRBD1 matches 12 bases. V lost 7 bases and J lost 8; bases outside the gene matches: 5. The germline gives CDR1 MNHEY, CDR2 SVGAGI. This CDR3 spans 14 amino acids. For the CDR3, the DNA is TGTGCCAGCAATGGGGACAGGGGGCACGAAAAACTGTTTTTT. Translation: CASNGDRGHEKLFF.

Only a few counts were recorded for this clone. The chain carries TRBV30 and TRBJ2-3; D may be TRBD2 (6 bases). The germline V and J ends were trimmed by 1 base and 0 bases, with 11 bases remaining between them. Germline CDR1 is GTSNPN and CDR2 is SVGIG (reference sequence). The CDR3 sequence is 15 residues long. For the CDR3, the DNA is TGTGCCTGGAGTGCGCTGGCGGGAAGCACAGATACGCAGTATTTT. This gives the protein CAWSALAGSTDTQYF.

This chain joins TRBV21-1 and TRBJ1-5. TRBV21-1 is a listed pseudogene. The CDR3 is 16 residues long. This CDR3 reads CASSSHTGDSNQPQHF. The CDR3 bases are TGTGCCAGCAGCTCCCACACGGGGGATAGCAATCAGCCCCAGCATTTT.

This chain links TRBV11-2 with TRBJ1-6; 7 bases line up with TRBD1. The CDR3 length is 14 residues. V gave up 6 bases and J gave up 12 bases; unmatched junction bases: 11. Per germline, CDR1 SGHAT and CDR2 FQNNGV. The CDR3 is CASRETGVTGPLHF. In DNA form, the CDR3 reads TGTGCCAGCAGGGAAACAGGGGTAACGGGACCCCTCCACTTT.

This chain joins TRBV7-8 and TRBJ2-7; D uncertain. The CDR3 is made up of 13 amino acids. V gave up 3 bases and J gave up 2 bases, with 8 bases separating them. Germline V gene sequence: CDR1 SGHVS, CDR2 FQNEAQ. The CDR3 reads CASSFEVTYEQYF. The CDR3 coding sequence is TGTGCCAGCAGCTTTGAGGTAACCTACGAGCAGTACTTC.

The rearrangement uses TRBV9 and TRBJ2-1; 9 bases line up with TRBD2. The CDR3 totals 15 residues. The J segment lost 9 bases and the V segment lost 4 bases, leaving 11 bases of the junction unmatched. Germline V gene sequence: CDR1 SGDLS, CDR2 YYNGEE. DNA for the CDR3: TGTGCCAGCAGCCCTAGCGGGACCCGACCTCTTGAGCAGTTCTTC. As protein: CASSPSGTRPLEQFF.

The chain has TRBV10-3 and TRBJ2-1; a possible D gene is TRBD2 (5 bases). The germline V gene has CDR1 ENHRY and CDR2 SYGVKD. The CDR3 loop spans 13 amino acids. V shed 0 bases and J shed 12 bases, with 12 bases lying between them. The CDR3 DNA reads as TGTGCCATCAGTGAGTCGACGGGAAGGAGGCAGTTCTTC. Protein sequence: CAISESTGRRQFF.

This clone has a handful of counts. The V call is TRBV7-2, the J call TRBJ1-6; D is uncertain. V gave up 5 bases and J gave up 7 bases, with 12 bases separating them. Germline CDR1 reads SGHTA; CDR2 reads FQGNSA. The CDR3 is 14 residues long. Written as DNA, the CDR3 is TGTGCCAGCAGCCCCTTCCAGTTGAATTCACCCCTCCACTTT. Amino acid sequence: CASSPFQLNSPLHF.

CDR3 coding DNA: TGTGCCTGGAGTGTACAGGTTCCTGAAGCTTTCTTT. This sequence encodes CAWSVQVPEAFF. V gene TRBV30 combines with J gene TRBJ1-1; possible D gene TRBD1, 5 bases. The CDR3 is 12 amino acids. Germline V lookup: CDR1 GTSNPN, CDR2 SVGIG (reference sequence). The V gene lost 0 bases and the J gene lost 6 bases, with 8 bases spanning the gap.

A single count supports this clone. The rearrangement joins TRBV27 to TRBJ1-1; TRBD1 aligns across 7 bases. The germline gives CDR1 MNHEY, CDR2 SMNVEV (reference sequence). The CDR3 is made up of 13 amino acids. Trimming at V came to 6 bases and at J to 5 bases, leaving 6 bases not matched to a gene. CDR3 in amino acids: CASRETGATEAFF. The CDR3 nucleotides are TGTGCCAGCAGGGAAACAGGGGCTACTGAAGCTTTCTTT.

CDR3 sequence: CASSSTGVMYEQYF. Written as DNA, the CDR3 is TGTGCCAGCAGCTCGACTGGTGTGATGTACGAGCAGTACTTC. The chain carries TRBV5-4 and TRBJ2-7; no definite D call. The germline CDR1 and CDR2 sequences are SGHNT and YYREEE (reference sequence). The CDR3 extends over 14 amino acids. Trimming took 3 bases from V and 4 from J, leaving 14 bases between them.

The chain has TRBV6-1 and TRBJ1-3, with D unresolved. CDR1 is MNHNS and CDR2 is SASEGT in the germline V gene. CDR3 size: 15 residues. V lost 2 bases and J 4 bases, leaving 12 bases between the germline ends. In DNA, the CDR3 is TGTGCCAGCAGTGAAAGTCCGGGTCAGGGAAACACCATATATTTT. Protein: CASSESPGQGNTIYF.

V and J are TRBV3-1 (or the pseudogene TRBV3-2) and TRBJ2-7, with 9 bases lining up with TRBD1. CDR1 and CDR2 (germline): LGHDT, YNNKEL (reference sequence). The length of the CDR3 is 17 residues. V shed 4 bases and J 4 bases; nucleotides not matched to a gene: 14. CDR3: CASSLGQGTLKLYEQYF. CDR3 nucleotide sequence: TGTGCCAGCAGCCTAGGACAGGGGACCCTCAAACTTTACGAGCAGTACTTC.